Below are 10 T cell receptor beta chains sequenced from a single sample in a study of T cells in Graves' hyperthyroidism and ophthalmopathy. Amplification targeted TCR beta CDR3 regions from RNA transcripts. In the first-round RT-PCR of the TCR CDR3, the HTBI primer set was used. TCRdb itself ran the multiplex PCR reads through MiXCR, one entry per CDR3 protein. The profile shows 110,000 to 150,000 distinct CDR3 sequences, roughly 23% of them singletons. The sequenced sample was blood. Receptors were obtained from a woman aged 50 to 60 with Graves' hyperthyroidism that later progressed to Graves' ophthalmopathy.

This clonotype has a single count. The V and J genes are TRBV10-1 and TRBJ1-1, with D tentatively TRBD1 (5 bases). V was pared by 7 bases and J by 2 bases, with 14 bases between. Germline loops: CDR1 WNHNN, CDR2 SYGVQD (reference sequence). The CDR3 runs to 14 residues. The CDR3 DNA follows: TGCGCCAGCATAGCGGGGGGGTTAAACACTGAAGCTTTCTTT. It translates to CASIAGGLNTEAFF.

In this sample, this clonotype turned up a few times. The V call is TRBV4-2, the J call TRBJ2-7; the match to TRBD2 covers 8 bases. The CDR3 has 14 amino acids. Germline V gene data show CDR1 as LGHNA and CDR2 as YNFKEQ. J was trimmed by 6 bases and V by 4 bases; bases with no gene match: 8. Written as DNA, the CDR3 is TGTGCCAGCAGCCTGGGGGGTACTAGCGGCGAGCAGTACTTC. It encodes CASSLGGTSGEQYF.

This clonotype was counted ten times or more. This rearrangement joins TRBV12-3 or TRBV12-4 to TRBJ2-3; 8 bases are a match to TRBD1. This CDR3 region has 17 residues. V shed 1 base and J 2 bases; nucleotides not matched to a gene: 8. The CDR3 protein is CASSLGAGTGYTDTQYF. In DNA form, the CDR3 reads TGTGCCAGCAGTTTAGGCGCCGGGACAGGATACACAGATACGCAGTATTTT.

The table lists this clonotype with many counts. The CDR3 loop reads CASSLREQSYEQYF. CDR3 in DNA: TGTGCCAGCAGTTTGCGGGAGCAGTCCTACGAGCAGTACTTC. This chain links TRBV27 with TRBJ2-7; 7 nucleotides align to TRBD2. Germline-derived CDR1 and CDR2 are MNHEY and SMNVEV (reference sequence). With V trimmed by 3 bases and J by 1 base, 3 bases remained unmatched. The CDR3 is made up of 14 amino acids.

V and J are TRBV12-3 or TRBV12-4 and TRBJ1-1; possible D gene TRBD1, 5 bases. The CDR3 runs 18 residues. The V and J ends lost 6 bases and 0 bases respectively, with 23 bases between them. CDR3 DNA sequence: TGTGCCAGCAGCCTCGCATTTGGGGGAAATTTCATGAACACTGAAGCTTTCTTT. Amino acids: CASSLAFGGNFMNTEAFF.

This clonotype was seen repeatedly, ten times or more. This chain joins TRBV12-3 or TRBV12-4 and TRBJ2-7; 10 bases agree with TRBD2. This CDR3 spans 15 amino acids. With V trimmed by 6 bases and J by 2 bases, 7 bases remained unmatched. This CDR3 is CASSHRTSGAYEQYF. DNA of the CDR3: TGTGCCAGCAGCCATAGGACTAGCGGCGCCTACGAGCAGTACTTC.

The table lists this clonotype with a few counts. V gene TRBV15 combines with J gene TRBJ1-4, with D unclear. Germline loops: CDR1 LNHNV, CDR2 YYDKDF (reference sequence). The CDR3 has 14 residues. V was shortened by 1 base and J by 8 bases, with 11 bases between the two germline ends. The CDR3 bases are TGTGCCACCAGCAGAGGAGGGTCCGCAGAAAAACTGTTTTTT. Amino acid sequence: CATSRGGSAEKLFF.

In its sample, this clonotype was seen a few times. The CDR3 nucleotides read TGCAGTGCCAGATCGCCAGCGGGAGGGTACGAGCAGTACTTC. Translating it yields CSARSPAGGYEQYF. The V and J genes are TRBV20-1 and TRBJ2-7, with 10 positions matching TRBD2. CDR1 is DFQATT and CDR2 is SNEGSKA in the germline V gene (reference sequence). Unmatched junction bases numbered 9, after V lost 6 bases and J lost 4 bases. The CDR3 loop spans 14 amino acids.

This clonotype occurred many times. The chain links TRBV30 to TRBJ2-7, with 7 bases lining up with TRBD1. From germline, CDR1 is GTSNPN and CDR2 SVGIG (reference sequence). The CDR3 spans 14 residues. With 7 bases clipped from V and 0 bases from J, the junction kept 9 bases outside the gene matches. The CDR3: CAYSSGTASYEQYF. In DNA form, the CDR3 reads TGTGCCTACTCCTCCGGGACAGCCTCCTACGAGCAGTACTTC.

This clonotype was seen at least ten times. J is TRBJ1-2 and V is TRBV10-3, with D possibly TRBD1 on 6 matching bases. Germline loops: CDR1 ENHRY, CDR2 SYGVKD. The CDR3 contains 14 residues. The V end lost 0 bases, the J end lost 6 bases, and 11 bases lay between the germline ends. The CDR3 coding sequence is TGTGCCATCAGTGAGTCGAATGGGGGGCATGGCTACACCTTC. This gives the protein CAISESNGGHGYTF.